A single sample gave rise to the 13 T cell receptor beta chains below, sequenced in a study of response to subunit inactivated influenza vaccine. TCRdb re-analysed the RT-PCR reads in MiXCR, keeping a single row per CDR3 protein. This table has about 170,000 distinct CDR3 sequences, approximately 12% appearing once. In addition, the sample was reused for a study of T cells expressing NK-cell markers. That work contributes: A 5'RACE template switching approach incorporating UMIs was used to make TCR beta cDNA.

The specimen comprised CD8+ T cells sorted from PBMCs, sampled 11 to 12 days after vaccination. These TCRs come from a man aged 50 to 60 who received an inactivated influenza vaccine.

This clonotype was seen only a few times. The gene calls are TRBV6-5 and TRBJ1-6; a weak D match, TRBD1 (5 bases). Germline CDR1 and CDR2: MNHEY and SVGAGI. V lost 2 bases to trimming and J lost 6 bases, with 8 bases between them. The CDR3 length is 14 residues. DNA of the CDR3: TGTGCCAGCAGTTACGGGGGGAGTAATTCACCCCTCCACTTT. Translating it yields CASSYGGSNSPLHF.

In its sample, this clonotype was seen a few times. The chain has TRBV2 and TRBJ2-1; possibly TRBD1 for D (6 bases). Germline CDR1 is SNHLY and CDR2 is FYNNEI. The CDR3 consists of 15 residues. Trimming pared 8 bases from V and 0 bases from J, leaving 14 bases between. The CDR3 DNA follows: TGTGCCAGCGTTCAGGGGTCGAGCTCCTACAATGAGCAGTTCTTC. This gives the protein CASVQGSSSYNEQFF.

The chain has TRBV9 and TRBJ2-7; 7 bases fit TRBD1. The ends lost 5 bases at V and 3 bases at J; junction bases unmatched: 14. This CDR3 contains 16 residues. CDR1 and CDR2 (germline): SGDLS, YYNGEE. DNA for the CDR3: TGTGCCAGCAGTCCCCCATCCGGGACAGAGATCTACGAGCAGTACTTC. This codes for CASSPPSGTEIYEQYF.

The chain uses TRBV29-1 and TRBJ2-7; possibly TRBD2 for D (7 bases). This CDR3 is 14 amino acids long. Germline-derived CDR1 and CDR2 are SQVTM and ANQGSEA. Deletions cut 5 bases from V and 5 bases from J, with 19 bases between. The CDR3 DNA sequence: TGCAGCGTTAGGGGGTCTGGCGGGAGTAACGAGCAGTACTTC. The encoded protein is CSVRGSGGSNEQYF.

This clonotype has more than one count but fewer than ten. The genes are TRBV4-3 and TRBJ2-6, with 10 bases lining up with TRBD1. V dropped 2 bases and J dropped 2; count of bases not matched to a gene: 6. Germline CDR1 is LGHNA and CDR2 is YSLEER. This CDR3 is built from 18 residues. The CDR3 is CASSQRDRGLTGANVLTF. The CDR3 DNA sequence: TGCGCCAGCAGCCAACGGGACAGGGGCCTCACTGGGGCCAACGTCCTGACTTTC.

V usage is TRBV7-9 and J usage is TRBJ2-7, with TRBD1 matching 8 bases. J was trimmed by 2 bases and V by 5 bases; bases with no gene match: 11. Germline V gives CDR1 SEHNR, CDR2 FQNEAQ (reference sequence). This CDR3 is 16 amino acids long. CDR3 sequence reads: CASSPRGQGPTYEQYF. CDR3 DNA sequence: TGTGCCAGCAGCCCCCGAGGACAGGGTCCAACCTACGAGCAGTACTTC.

There are a few counts of this clonotype. This chain joins TRBV20-1 and TRBJ2-5; no clear D. Per germline, CDR1 DFQATT and CDR2 SNEGSKA (reference sequence). V dropped 0 bases and J dropped 0 bases, with 11 bases sitting between them. The CDR3 is made up of 15 amino acids. CDR3 sequence reads: CSARDPWGDQETQYF. CDR3 nucleotides: TGCAGTGCTAGAGATCCGTGGGGTGACCAAGAGACCCAGTACTTC.

This clonotype came up a few times. The CDR3 region is CASSLRTEQYF. The CDR3 bases are TGTGCCAGCAGTCTCAGAACCGAGCAGTACTTC. The genes are TRBV28 and TRBJ2-7; D is unresolved. The V and J ends lost 5 bases and 6 bases respectively, with 8 bases between them. Germline V gene lookup returns CDR1 MDHEN and CDR2 SYDVKM. The CDR3 runs 11 residues.

The chain is built from TRBV5-5 and TRBJ1-1; D is uncertain. The germline CDR1 and CDR2 sequences are SGHKS and YYEKEE (reference sequence). There are 14 residues in the CDR3. The ends were cut back, 1 base at V and 2 bases at J, with 9 bases in the middle. This chain's CDR3 is CASSLHAGNTEAFF. The CDR3 coding sequence is TGTGCCAGCAGCTTGCACGCAGGAAACACTGAAGCTTTCTTT.

The V call is TRBV2, the J call TRBJ2-4; 11 nucleotides line up with TRBD2. With V trimmed by 2 bases and J by 5 bases, 5 bases remained unmatched. The CDR3 is 16 residues long. Germline values: CDR1 SNHLY, CDR2 FYNNEI. The DNA for the CDR3 is TGTGCCAGCAGTGAAACAGCACTAGCGGGAGAAAACATTCAGTACTTC. Protein product: CASSETALAGENIQYF.

This clonotype was observed at least ten times. The V gene is TRBV24-1, the J gene TRBJ2-2; D gene unclear. In germline, CDR1 is KGHDR, CDR2 SFDVKD. With 0 bases removed from V and 1 base from J, the gap between germline ends came to 5 bases. This CDR3 region has 15 residues. The CDR3 coding sequence is TGTGCCACCAGTGATTTGTCCAGGAACACCGGGGAGCTGTTTTTT. As protein: CATSDLSRNTGELFF.

This clonotype occurred many times. This chain links TRBV24-1 with TRBJ1-1; TRBD1 matches 7 bases. Germline V gene sequence: CDR1 KGHDR, CDR2 SFDVKD. V shed 5 bases, J shed 0 bases, and the junction held 8 bases outside the gene matches. The CDR3 loop spans 16 amino acids. CDR3 DNA: TGTGCCACCAGTGGTATCGGGACAGATATGAACACTGAAGCTTTCTTT. Its protein product is CATSGIGTDMNTEAFF.

This clonotype was seen a handful of times. The chain combines TRBV12-3 or TRBV12-4 with TRBJ2-7, with TRBD1 as a possible D gene (6 bases). V lost 8 bases, J lost 5 bases, and 19 bases lay in between. The CDR3 runs to 14 residues. The CDR3 DNA is TGTGCCAGCGCTACAGGGCACGAATTGAACGAGCAGTACTTC. Amino acids: CASATGHELNEQYF.